Here is one T cell receptor beta chain with its context. What it binds is unknown. The data were obtained in a study of cytomegalovirus exposure and HLA in healthy donors. The PCR made use of 60 Vbeta and 13 Jbeta primers. Assay: immunoSEQ multiplex PCR; the TCRdb copy retains only in-frame clones and omits some. Among around 100,000 clones listed, roughly four fifths were seen once. General study points: Later, an analysis found that common viral pathogens appeared to be linked with several of the most significant clusters. For most TCR sequences rarity was the rule, although some public TCRs occurred in many donors. A later analysis linked roughly 17,000 TCR beta sequences to HLA alleles at 0.05 false discovery rate.

The CDR3 spans 11 residues. Per germline, CDR1 SGHKS and CDR2 YYEKEE (reference sequence). Trimming took 4 bases from V and 9 from J, leaving 10 bases between them. This TCR was sampled from a man aged 30-40 years in good health and CMV-seropositive. V and J are TRBV5-5 and TRBJ1-2; no reliable D call. What was sequenced was PBMCs. This CDR3 reads CASSGEKSYTF. CDR3 sequence (DNA): TGTGCCAGCAGCGGGGAGAAGAGCTACACCTTC.